These 20 T cell receptor beta chains were sequenced from one sample in a study of cytotoxic CD8 clonotypes in ibrutinib-treated CLL. The repertoire was sequenced with immunoSEQ multiplex PCR; TCRdb's copy has only in-frame clones and lacks some. Here the sample spans around 300,000 clones, just under 80% being singletons. The sample in question was PBMCs, obtained before ibrutinib treatment. The source of these receptors is a human donor with chronic lymphocytic leukemia.

This CDR3 reads CASSFGSGGFTEAFF. The CDR3 DNA is TGTGCCAGCAGTTTCGGAAGTGGGGGTTTTACTGAAGCTTTCTTT. The chain recombines TRBV28 with TRBJ1-1; possible D gene TRBD1, 5 bases. Germline CDR1 is MDHEN and CDR2 is SYDVKM. V dropped 3 bases and J dropped 5 bases, with 16 bases sitting between them. The CDR3 runs to 15 residues.

The J gene is TRBJ2-7, the V gene TRBV4-2, with D maybe TRBD2 (6 bases). CDR1 is LGHNA, CDR2 YNFKEQ, per germline. Trimming removed 3 bases at V and 1 base at J, with 10 bases between. This CDR3 comprises 14 residues. In nucleotides, the CDR3 is TGTGCCAGCAGCCAGGTGACTAGTTCCTACGAGCAGTACTTC. Its protein is CASSQVTSSYEQYF.

The chain joins TRBV29-1 to TRBJ2-1; the match to TRBD2 covers 7 bases. CDR1 and CDR2 from the germline V gene are SQVTM and ANQGSEA. V lost 6 bases to trimming and J lost 0 bases; unmatched junction nucleotides: 8. The CDR3 runs 15 residues. This CDR3 is CSVTGTTSSYNEQFF. For the CDR3, the DNA is TGCAGCGTAACCGGGACTACCAGCTCCTACAATGAGCAGTTCTTC.

Here the CDR3 reads CSVEGGPEAFF. The CDR3 DNA is TGCAGCGTTGAGGGCGGACCTGAAGCTTTCTTT. This chain connects TRBV29-1 to TRBJ1-1; no firm D call. V lost 3 bases, J lost 6 bases, and 8 bases lay in between. This CDR3 comprises 11 residues. Germline CDR1 reads SQVTM; CDR2 reads ANQGSEA.

The chain combines TRBV6-5 with TRBJ2-7; a possible D gene is TRBD1 (6 bases). The CDR3 has 14 residues. V was trimmed by 2 bases and J by 10 bases, leaving 18 bases between them. Per the germline V gene, CDR1 is MNHEY and CDR2 is SVGAGI. The CDR3 protein is CASSYSFRDMSQYF. DNA of the CDR3: TGTGCCAGCAGTTACAGCTTTAGGGACATGTCCCAGTACTTC.

The genes are TRBV15 and TRBJ2-7; the D gene is possibly TRBD2 (6 bases). Germline V gene lookup returns CDR1 LNHNV and CDR2 YYDKDF (reference sequence). The length of the CDR3 is 15 residues. V was cut by 0 bases and J by 4 bases, with 13 bases left in between. CDR3: CATSRDSGDLYEQYF. The CDR3 DNA sequence: TGTGCCACCAGCAGAGATTCGGGGGATCTGTACGAGCAGTACTTC. Looking up the rest from reference TRBV15 and TRBJ2-7 gives the full variable domain: DAMVIQNPRYQVTQFGKPVTLSCSQTLNHNVMYWYQQKSSQAPKLLFHYYDKDFNNEADTPDNFQSRRPNTSFCFLDIRSPGLGDTAMYLCATSRDSGDLYEQYFGPGTRLTVT.

The chain employs TRBV7-8 and TRBJ1-5; unclear D gene. Germline CDR1 is SGHVS and CDR2 is FQNEAQ. The ends were cut back, 1 base at V and 0 bases at J, with 10 bases in the middle. The CDR3 extends over 16 amino acids. Written as DNA, the CDR3 is TGTGCCAGCAGCTTAGGTGGCCAAGGTAGCAATCAGCCCCAGCATTTT. Protein: CASSLGGQGSNQPQHF.

This sequence joins TRBV5-4 and TRBJ2-1; 7 bases agree with TRBD1. Germline values: CDR1 SGHNT, CDR2 YYREEE (reference sequence). This CDR3 comprises 17 residues. V was clipped by 4 bases and J by 0 bases; unmatched bases: 10. The CDR3 DNA follows: TGTGCCAGCAGCCCCCCGGGACAGATAAGCTCCTACAATGAGCAGTTCTTC. Its translation is CASSPPGQISSYNEQFF.

The CDR3 bases are TGTGCCAGCAGCTTAGATGGGGGGCTAGCGCGATACTCTAGCACAGATACGCAGTATTTT. Its translation: CASSLDGGLARYSSTDTQYF. This chain joins TRBV11-2 and TRBJ2-3, with D perhaps being TRBD1 or TRBD2 (6 bases each). V gave up 0 bases and J gave up 0 bases, with 22 bases separating them. Germline V gene data show CDR1 as SGHAT and CDR2 as FQNNGV. The CDR3 contains 20 residues.

The chain joins TRBV27 to TRBJ2-3; D uncertain. The CDR3 covers 13 residues. Germline assignment: CDR1 MNHEY and CDR2 SMNVEV (reference sequence). The V end lost 1 base, the J end lost 4 bases, and 6 bases lay between the germline ends. The CDR3 bases are TGTGCCAGCAGTTTATTAGGCGCAGATACGCAGTATTTT. Encoded protein: CASSLLGADTQYF.

This clone was detected only once. The chain uses TRBV15 and TRBJ1-4; D gene uncertain. V was clipped by 5 bases and J by 6 bases, with 16 bases between them. This CDR3 region has 15 residues. From germline, CDR1 is LNHNV and CDR2 YYDKDF (reference sequence). The CDR3, as DNA: TGTGCCACCAGCCGGAAGGCAGGCCGACATGAAAAACTGTTTTTT. This codes for CATSRKAGRHEKLFF. Complete variable domain (other parts from reference TRBV15 and TRBJ1-4): DAMVIQNPRYQVTQFGKPVTLSCSQTLNHNVMYWYQQKSSQAPKLLFHYYDKDFNNEADTPDNFQSRRPNTSFCFLDIRSPGLGDTAMYLCATSRKAGRHEKLFFGSGTQLSVL.

CDR3 in amino acids: CASSEDGSFRANYGYTF. The CDR3 DNA follows: TGTGCCAGCAGTGAAGACGGCAGCTTCCGAGCTAACTATGGCTACACCTTC. The chain couples TRBV2 to TRBJ1-2; D is unclear. CDR3 size: 17 residues. Germline-derived CDR1 and CDR2 are SNHLY and FYNNEI. Deletions cut 1 base from V and 0 bases from J, with 15 bases between.

The rearrangement uses TRBV27 and TRBJ1-1, with a weak D call TRBD1 (6 bases). The CDR3 has 12 amino acids. Germline V CDR1 and CDR2: MNHEY, SMNVEV (reference sequence). The ends were cut back, 5 bases at V and 11 bases at J, with 15 bases in the middle. The CDR3 sequence is CASSHPEGVAFF. The CDR3 DNA follows: TGTGCCAGCAGTCACCCCGAGGGGGTTGCTTTCTTT.

The chain combines TRBV9 with TRBJ2-1; 7 bases match TRBD2. V lost 0 bases, J lost 7 bases, and 13 bases stayed unmatched. The CDR3 is 17 residues long. Germline CDR1 and CDR2: SGDLS and YYNGEE. The CDR3 region is CASSVGGGGSGLNEQFF. The DNA for the CDR3 is TGTGCCAGCAGCGTAGGGGGCGGCGGGAGCGGATTGAATGAGCAGTTCTTC.

The chain couples TRBV11-2 to TRBJ2-1, with 16 bases lining up with TRBD2. In germline, CDR1 is SGHAT, CDR2 FQNNGV. V lost 5 bases, J lost 6 bases, and 13 bases stayed unmatched. This CDR3 is 19 amino acids long. CDR3 residues: CASSPISDGTSGRGNEQFF. The CDR3 bases are TGTGCCAGCAGCCCCATCTCCGACGGGACTAGCGGGAGGGGCAATGAGCAGTTCTTC.

The V call is TRBV5-6, the J call TRBJ2-5, with D possibly TRBD2 on 6 matching bases. CDR1 is SGHDT and CDR2 is YYEEEE in the germline V gene. Trimming pared 4 bases from V and 3 bases from J, leaving 13 bases between. This CDR3 region has 14 residues. CDR3: CASSLSGIKETQYF. The CDR3 DNA reads as TGTGCCAGCAGCCTTAGCGGAATTAAAGAGACCCAGTACTTC.

V is TRBV10-1 and J is TRBJ2-7; 9 bases are a match to TRBD1. The V gene end was trimmed by 2 bases and the J gene end by 2 bases; junction bases not matched to a gene: 10. Germline V CDR1 and CDR2: WNHNN, SYGVQD (reference sequence). CDR3 length: 17 amino acids. The CDR3 DNA follows: TGCGCCAGCAGTGAGCCTGGGGCGGGACAGGGACCCTACGAGCAGTACTTC. Translating it yields CASSEPGAGQGPYEQYF.

The chain combines TRBV6-5 with TRBJ1-6; D gene uncertain. CDR1 and CDR2 from the germline V gene are MNHEY and SVGAGI. The length of the CDR3 is 13 residues. The V and J ends lost 6 bases and 9 bases respectively, with 12 bases between them. CDR3 DNA: TGTGCCAGCAGCCGGACCGATGTTTCACCCCTCCACTTT. Amino acid sequence: CASSRTDVSPLHF.

The chain is built from TRBV2 and TRBJ1-5, with D possibly matching TRBD1 (5 bases). V lost 3 bases to trimming and J lost 6 bases, with 12 bases between them. Germline V gene lookup returns CDR1 SNHLY and CDR2 FYNNEI. The CDR3 has 14 amino acids. The CDR3 bases are TGTGCCAGCAGTGACGTCCTTAGGGGTCAGCCCCAGCATTTT. Protein: CASSDVLRGQPQHF.

V and J are TRBV11-2 and TRBJ2-7; 9 bases are a match to TRBD2. J lost 2 bases, V lost 7 bases, and 9 bases had no gene match. CDR3 size: 15 residues. CDR1 and CDR2 from the germline V gene are SGHAT and FQNNGV. The CDR3 DNA is TGTGCCAGCAAAATCTCAGGACTAGCGCCCTACGAGCAGTACTTC. This codes for CASKISGLAPYEQYF. The full variable domain, rest sourced from reference TRBV11-2 and TRBJ2-7, is EAGVAQSPRYKIIEKRQSVAFWCNPISGHATLYWYQQILGQGPKLLIQFQNNGVVDDSQLPKDRFSAERLKGVDSTLKIQPAKLEDSAVYLCASKISGLAPYEQYFGPGTRLTVT.